What follows are 23 T cell receptor beta chains derived from one specimen sequenced in a study of cytomegalovirus exposure and HLA in healthy donors. Vbeta (60) and Jbeta (13) primers were used in the PCR. Clones were read by immunoSEQ multiplex PCR, and TCRdb kept only the in-frame ones, dropping some. The table lists 160,000 or so clones, roughly 80% of them singletons. The specimen was PBMCs. The receptors come from a woman aged 50 to 60 in good health and CMV-seronegative.

The chain is built from TRBV2 and TRBJ2-2, with 8 bases matching TRBD1. The CDR3 has 15 amino acids. From germline, CDR1 is SNHLY and CDR2 FYNNEI. V shed 6 bases, J shed 0 bases, and the junction held 3 bases outside the gene matches. In DNA, the CDR3 is TGTGCCAGCAGGGGACAGGAAACGAACACCGGGGAGCTGTTTTTT. Encoded protein: CASRGQETNTGELFF.

This clone was recorded once. CDR3 nucleotide sequence: TGTGCCAGCAGCGCGGGACTAGCGGGAGGTAGAAACTACGAGCAGTACTTC. The encoded protein is CASSAGLAGGRNYEQYF. This chain joins TRBV9 and TRBJ2-7; 15 bases align to TRBD2. This CDR3 spans 17 amino acids. The V gene end was trimmed by 3 bases and the J gene end by 3 bases; junction bases not matched to a gene: 7. Germline assignment: CDR1 SGDLS and CDR2 YYNGEE.

The V call is TRBV28, the J call TRBJ1-1; no firm D call. In germline, CDR1 is MDHEN, CDR2 SYDVKM. CDR3 length: 12 residues. V shed 10 bases and J shed 11 bases, with 20 bases lying between them. The CDR3 reads CATQRRAEKAFF. The CDR3 DNA reads TGTGCCACCCAGAGGCGGGCCGAAAAGGCTTTCTTT.

V usage is TRBV19 and J usage is TRBJ2-2; the D gene is possibly TRBD1 (5 bases). V was pared by 1 base and J by 3 bases, with 9 bases between. CDR1 and CDR2 from the germline V gene are LNHDA and SQIVND (reference sequence). This CDR3 is 15 amino acids long. The CDR3: CASSIGSGYTGELFF. The CDR3 DNA is TGTGCCAGTAGTATAGGTTCAGGGTACACCGGGGAGCTGTTTTTT.

The J gene is TRBJ1-3, the V gene TRBV28; tentative D call: TRBD1 (6 bases). The CDR3 sequence is 13 residues long. The germline gives CDR1 MDHEN, CDR2 SYDVKM. V gave up 2 bases and J gave up 15 bases, with 17 bases separating them. The chain's CDR3 is CASSLPTGSPPYF. The CDR3 region has the DNA TGTGCCAGCAGTTTACCTACAGGGTCCCCACCATATTTT.

This clone was observed a handful of times. The chain joins TRBV11-3 to TRBJ1-1, with D maybe TRBD1 (6 bases). Germline values: CDR1 SGHNT, CDR2 YENEEA. There are 14 residues in the CDR3. The germline V and J ends were trimmed by 5 bases and 4 bases, with 14 bases remaining between them. The CDR3 protein is CASSEQGSGTEAFF. CDR3 DNA: TGTGCCAGCAGCGAACAGGGCAGTGGCACTGAAGCTTTCTTT.

The V and J genes are TRBV7-9 and TRBJ2-7, with 12 bases matching TRBD1. With V trimmed by 6 bases and J by 5 bases, 11 bases remained unmatched. Germline V gene data show CDR1 as SEHNR and CDR2 as FQNEAQ (reference sequence). The CDR3 covers 16 residues. CDR3 in DNA: TGTGCCAGCAGGCCTACCGGGACAGGGGGCTTACACGAGCAGTACTTC. Its protein product is CASRPTGTGGLHEQYF. Full variable domain (remainder filled in from reference TRBV7-9 and TRBJ2-7): DTGVSQNPRHKITKRGQNVTFRCDPISEHNRLYWYRQTLGQGPEFLTYFQNEAQLEKSRLLSDRFSAERPKGSFSTLEIQRTEQGDSAMYLCASRPTGTGGLHEQYFGPGTRLTVT.

This clone turned up a few times. The chain combines TRBV27 with TRBJ1-2; no definite D call. Germline V gives CDR1 MNHEY, CDR2 SMNVEV (reference sequence). Trimming removed 0 bases at V and 0 bases at J, with 2 bases between. The length of the CDR3 is 13 residues. CDR3 in amino acids: CASSLSTNYGYTF. CDR3 DNA sequence: TGTGCCAGCAGTTTATCCACTAACTATGGCTACACCTTC.

On this clone itself: A junction boundary mismatches the germline segment, possibly from a read error. The CDR3 region has the DNA TGTGCCAGCAGGAAAAGGGACATCTGCCACTTC. Protein: CASRKRDICHF. The chain employs TRBV25-1 and TRBJ1-2, with D maybe TRBD1 (6 bases). Germline V CDR1 and CDR2: MGHDK, SYGVNS. This CDR3 comprises 11 residues.

The chain carries TRBV28 and TRBJ2-7, with 12 bases that match TRBD1. J was trimmed by 4 bases and V by 3 bases; bases with no gene match: 4. This CDR3 contains 15 residues. Germline V gene data show CDR1 as MDHEN and CDR2 as SYDVKM. The CDR3 nucleotides are TGTGCCAGCAGTTTGTCGGGACAGGGGGCGTACGAGCAGTACTTC. It encodes CASSLSGQGAYEQYF.

A few counts support this clone. The rearrangement links TRBV5-4 to TRBJ1-4, with TRBD1 matching 7 bases. Germline V gene lookup returns CDR1 SGHNT and CDR2 YYREEE (reference sequence). The trim removed 2 bases at V and 6 bases at J, leaving 7 bases unmatched. The CDR3 extends over 15 amino acids. CDR3 in DNA: TGTGCCAGCAGCTTTGCCCCGGGACAGTATGAAAAACTGTTTTTT. This gives the protein CASSFAPGQYEKLFF.

V gene TRBV7-2 combines with J gene TRBJ2-7; 9 bases match TRBD1. Trimming removed 4 bases from V and 5 bases from J; junction bases left unmatched: 9. Per germline, CDR1 SGHTA and CDR2 FQGNSA. This CDR3 is 15 amino acids long. The CDR3 DNA sequence: TGTGCCAGCAGCTCGGGACAGGGAATCAGGGACGAGCAGTACTTC. This translates into CASSSGQGIRDEQYF.

V usage is TRBV4-3 and J usage is TRBJ2-2; D ambiguous. V was shortened by 0 bases and J by 1 base, with 3 bases between the two germline ends. Germline V gene sequence: CDR1 LGHNA, CDR2 YSLEER. The length of the CDR3 is 14 residues. The CDR3 DNA sequence: TGCGCCAGCAGCCAAGAACAGAACACCGGGGAGCTGTTTTTT. Translated, it gives CASSQEQNTGELFF.

The gene calls are TRBV2 and TRBJ2-1; 8 nucleotides line up with TRBD2. Germline V gene sequence: CDR1 SNHLY, CDR2 FYNNEI. Trimming at V came to 6 bases and at J to 0 bases, leaving 7 bases not matched to a gene. There are 16 residues in the CDR3. The CDR3 coding sequence is TGTGCCAGCAGGTCCGGGGGGGCAGACTCCTACAATGAGCAGTTCTTC. This encodes CASRSGGADSYNEQFF. Variable domain in full (rest from reference TRBV2 and TRBJ2-1): EPEVTQTPSHQVTQMGQEVILRCVPISNHLYFYWYRQILGQKVEFLVSFYNNEISEKSEIFDDQFSVERPDGSNFTLKIRSTKLEDSAMYFCASRSGGADSYNEQFFGPGTRLTVL.

This sequence joins TRBV9 and TRBJ2-1; 8 positions agree with TRBD2. The germline V gene has CDR1 SGDLS and CDR2 YYNGEE. The CDR3 has 16 residues. V gave up 0 bases and J gave up 3 bases; unmatched junction bases: 5. DNA of the CDR3: TGTGCCAGCAGCGTAGTAGAAGCGGGGGTCTACAATGAGCAGTTCTTC. Its translation is CASSVVEAGVYNEQFF.

This sequence joins TRBV18 and TRBJ1-2, with 7 nucleotides matching TRBD1. V gave up 5 bases and J gave up 6 bases; unmatched junction bases: 6. Per the germline V gene, CDR1 is KGHSH and CDR2 is LQKENI. CDR3 length equals 13 residues. The CDR3 sequence: CASSSTGDDGYTF. The CDR3 nucleotides are TGTGCCAGCTCATCAACAGGGGATGATGGCTACACCTTC.

V is TRBV7-2 and J is TRBJ1-1; possible D gene TRBD1, 5 bases. V was trimmed by 3 bases and J by 1 base, leaving 24 bases between them. CDR3 length: 19 residues. CDR1 and CDR2 (germline): SGHTA, FQGNSA. The CDR3 reads CASSLRGRPPEGGNTEAFF. The CDR3, as DNA: TGTGCCAGCAGCTTGCGGGGACGACCTCCCGAGGGAGGGAACACTGAAGCTTTCTTT.

This chain connects TRBV4-3 to TRBJ1-5; weak D call: TRBD1 (5 bases). In germline, CDR1 is LGHNA, CDR2 YSLEER. Trimming left V 0 bases short and J 6 bases short, with 15 bases between. The CDR3 has 16 amino acids. The CDR3 DNA reads TGCGCCAGCAGCCAAGATGCGACGGGAGGGGTTCAGCCCCAGCATTTT. It is translated as CASSQDATGGVQPQHF.

J is TRBJ1-1 and V is TRBV7-8; D unresolved. CDR1 and CDR2 (germline): SGHVS, FQNEAQ. The CDR3 has 14 residues. Trimming took off 0 bases at V and 1 base at J, with 6 bases between the two ends. CDR3 in DNA: TGTGCCAGCAGCTTAGCGGAGGGGAACACTGAAGCTTTCTTT. It is translated as CASSLAEGNTEAFF.

This chain connects TRBV5-1 to TRBJ2-5, with TRBD2 matching 9 bases. The last part of the DNA fits TRBJ2-7 better; the J call may be wrong. CDR3 length equals 13 residues. The germline V gene encodes CDR1 SGHRS and CDR2 YFSETQ. In DNA, the CDR3 is TGCGCCAGCAGAGGGACTAGCAGCTACGAGCAGTACTTC. As protein: CASRGTSSYEQYF.

V is TRBV28 and J is TRBJ1-5; a possible D gene is TRBD1 (6 bases). Germline V gene lookup returns CDR1 MDHEN and CDR2 SYDVKM. V lost 1 base, J lost 7 bases, and 11 bases lay in between. The CDR3 sequence is 14 residues long. The DNA for the CDR3 is TGTGCCAGCAGTTTATCAGGGGCCCGGCAGCCCCAGCATTTT. As protein: CASSLSGARQPQHF.

CDR3 amino acids: CASSQDLLRGRASRKLYEQYF. The CDR3 DNA reads as TGCGCCAGCAGCCAAGATCTTCTGCGAGGGAGGGCCAGTAGAAAATTATACGAGCAGTACTTC. This chain joins TRBV4-1 and TRBJ2-7; 7 bases are shared with TRBD2. V lost 0 bases, J lost 4 bases, and 24 bases stayed unmatched. The CDR3 has 21 amino acids. The germline V gene has CDR1 MGHRA and CDR2 YSYEKL.

The rearrangement uses TRBV13 and TRBJ2-1; D gene uncertain. Germline lookup yields CDR1 PRHDT and CDR2 FYEKMQ (reference sequence). The CDR3 runs to 13 residues. Trimming took 5 bases from V and 6 from J, leaving 11 bases between them. The CDR3 protein is CASSQYSGNEQFF. The CDR3 region has the DNA TGTGCCAGCAGCCAATACTCGGGCAATGAGCAGTTCTTC.